The next 23 T cell receptor beta chains were all read from a single sample in a study of blood T cells in healthy people across ages. The second PCR ran roughly 7 to 11 cycles with a sample-barcoded 5' primer and J-beta primers. TCRdb used MiXCR to reprocess the 5' RACE reads, holding one entry per CDR3 protein. The sample yields about 1.7 million distinct CDR3 sequences, roughly 27% seen once. The sequenced sample was blood. These receptors all stem from a woman in her twenties or thirties in good health.

This clonotype showed up many times. A read error may account for a junction end that differs from germline. This sequence joins TRBV12-3 or TRBV12-4 and TRBJ2-6, with 7 bases that match TRBD1. The length of the CDR3 is 16 residues. DNA for the CDR3: TGCGCCAGCAGCTTAGGGGGCGCTTCTGGGGCCAACGTCCTGACTTTC. It is translated as CASSLGGASGANVLTF.

To note about this clonotype: This sequence may be a read error, since a much larger clone differs from it by one base. The CDR3 here is CASSVGEYNEQFF. The CDR3 coding sequence is TGTGCCAGCAGCGTAGGGGAATACAATGAGCAGTTCTTC. The V call is TRBV9, the J call TRBJ2-1; D is unclear. This CDR3 region has 13 residues. Germline CDR1 SGDLS, CDR2 YYNGEE. The V end lost 0 bases, the J end lost 4 bases, and 5 bases lay between the germline ends.

The V call is TRBV12-3 or TRBV12-4, the J call TRBJ2-5; D remains ambiguous. The J call is in doubt because the DNA end fits TRBJ2-7 better. The CDR3 length is 13 residues. In nucleotides, the CDR3 is TGTGCCAGCAGCCCCAACCCGCTCTACGAGCAGTACTTC. It encodes CASSPNPLYEQYF.

There are a few counts of this clonotype. V gene TRBV12-3 or TRBV12-4 combines with J gene TRBJ1-3; D might be TRBD1 (5 bases). Trimming cost V 0 bases and J 4 bases, with 13 bases left between them. The CDR3 runs 16 residues. The CDR3 loop reads CASSLALTGYGNTIYF. DNA of the CDR3: TGTGCCAGCAGTTTAGCGCTAACAGGCTACGGAAACACCATATATTTT.

This clonotype was seen a few times. This chain joins TRBV20-1 and TRBJ2-5, with 9 bases that match TRBD1. Germline V gene sequence: CDR1 DFQATT, CDR2 SNEGSKA (reference sequence). The J segment lost 5 bases and the V segment lost 1 base, leaving 5 bases of the junction unmatched. The CDR3 runs to 14 residues. CDR3 sequence: CSARAHRGQETQYF. CDR3 nucleotides: TGCAGTGCTAGAGCGCACAGGGGGCAGGAGACCCAGTACTTC.

This clonotype has at least ten counts. The chain recombines TRBV20-1 with TRBJ1-4; a possible D gene is TRBD1 (5 bases). The CDR3 runs to 13 residues. Trimming stripped 4 bases from V and 4 bases from J, with 10 bases between. The germline V gene encodes CDR1 DFQATT and CDR2 SNEGSKA (reference sequence). CDR3 in DNA: TGCAGTGCTACTGGGCAGGGTAATGAAAAACTGTTTTTT. Protein sequence: CSATGQGNEKLFF.

The sample holds a few counts of this clonotype. V and J are TRBV12-3 or TRBV12-4 and TRBJ1-2, with TRBD1 matching over 7 bases. This CDR3 is 15 amino acids long. Trimming at V came to 4 bases and at J to 4 bases, leaving 9 bases not matched to a gene. The CDR3 loop is CASSSYRGYSYGYTF. In DNA, the CDR3 is TGTGCCAGCAGTTCGTACAGGGGCTACTCCTATGGCTACACCTTC.

There are many counts of this clonotype. The chain employs TRBV20-1 and TRBJ1-2; 9 bases agree with TRBD1. This CDR3 has 16 residues. The V and J ends lost 1 base and 4 bases, in that order; junction bases with no gene match: 10. CDR1 is DFQATT, CDR2 SNEGSKA, per germline (reference sequence). The DNA of the CDR3 is TGCAGTGCTAGAGCTGCCTCGGGGACAGGGACCTATGGCTACACCTTC. Its translation: CSARAASGTGTYGYTF.

This sequence joins TRBV7-9 and TRBJ2-1; 10 bases are shared with TRBD2. J was trimmed by 4 bases and V by 3 bases; bases with no gene match: 6. The CDR3 runs to 16 residues. CDR1 is SEHNR and CDR2 is FQNEAQ in the germline V gene (reference sequence). The CDR3 nucleotides are TGTGCCAGCAGCTTGGAGTGGACTAGCGGATACAATGAGCAGTTCTTC. Its translation is CASSLEWTSGYNEQFF.

Details on this clonotype: This may stem from a read error, because a much larger clone lies one nucleotide away. The chain is built from TRBV6-2 or TRBV6-3 and TRBJ1-2; D uncertain. This CDR3 is 13 amino acids long. V lost 4 bases to trimming and J lost 6 bases, with 12 bases between them. CDR1 MNHEY and CDR2 SVGEGT come from the germline V gene. The CDR3 DNA sequence: TGTGCCAGCAGTTCCTTGGACGGACATGGCTACACCTTC. Amino acids: CASSSLDGHGYTF.

The sample holds many counts of this clonotype. V is TRBV29-1 and J is TRBJ2-7; 11 nucleotides align to TRBD2. V lost 2 bases to trimming and J lost 6 bases; unmatched junction nucleotides: 6. Germline-derived CDR1 and CDR2 are SQVTM and ANQGSEA. CDR3 size: 14 residues. The CDR3 bases are TGCAGCGTTGAATCTAGCGGGAGGTGGTCCGAGCAGTACTTC. Translation gives CSVESSGRWSEQYF.

This clonotype was seen a handful of times. V and J are TRBV27 and TRBJ1-5; D is ambiguous. Trimming took 4 bases from V and 6 from J, leaving 7 bases between them. The CDR3 covers 12 residues. Per the germline V gene, CDR1 is MNHEY and CDR2 is SMNVEV (reference sequence). The CDR3 protein is CASSSEGQPQHF. CDR3 nucleotide sequence: TGTGCCAGCAGTTCCGAGGGTCAGCCCCAGCATTTT.

This clonotype appeared a few times. This chain connects TRBV18 to TRBJ1-3, with D perhaps matching TRBD1 (5 bases). This CDR3 comprises 16 residues. The germline V gene encodes CDR1 KGHSH and CDR2 LQKENI. The germline V and J ends were trimmed by 1 base and 3 bases, with 13 bases remaining between them. CDR3 amino acids: CASSPRQPGDGNTIYF. CDR3 bases: TGTGCCAGCTCACCACGGCAGCCGGGGGATGGAAACACCATATATTTT.

This clonotype has just a few counts. The CDR3 nucleotides read TGTGCCAGCAGCGTAGGGGGGTACGATCAGCCCCAGCATTTT. Translated: CASSVGGYDQPQHF. J is TRBJ1-5 and V is TRBV9, with D possibly matching TRBD1 (5 bases). From germline, CDR1 is SGDLS and CDR2 YYNGEE. The CDR3 is made up of 14 amino acids. V was trimmed by 0 bases and J by 5 bases, leaving 9 bases between them. Filled out from reference TRBV9 and TRBJ1-5, the complete variable domain reads DSGVTQTPKHLITATGQRVTLRCSPRSGDLSVYWYQQSLDQGLQFLIQYYNGEERAKGNILERFSAQQFPDLHSELNLSSLELGDSALYFCASSVGGYDQPQHFGDGTRLSIL.

The chain links TRBV19 to TRBJ2-7; D is unresolved. With 3 bases removed from V and 7 bases from J, the gap between germline ends came to 16 bases. CDR1 is LNHDA, CDR2 SQIVND, per germline (reference sequence). The CDR3 sequence is 14 residues long. The CDR3 coding sequence is TGTGCCAGTAGTATCGGGCAGTATTCTGGGGAGCAGTACTTC. Protein sequence: CASSIGQYSGEQYF.

This clonotype occurred a few times. V and J are TRBV7-9 and TRBJ1-2, with D maybe TRBD1 (5 bases). In germline, CDR1 is SEHNR, CDR2 FQNEAQ (reference sequence). CDR3 length equals 14 residues. Trimming left V 1 base short and J 2 bases short, with 8 bases between. CDR3 coding DNA: TGTGCCAGCAGCTTAGATAACAGGAACTATGGCTACACCTTC. Translating it yields CASSLDNRNYGYTF.

The V and J genes are TRBV28 and TRBJ1-1; D gene unclear. The CDR3 consists of 15 residues. Germline V gives CDR1 MDHEN, CDR2 SYDVKM. V was pared by 4 bases and J by 1 base, with 13 bases between. For the CDR3, the DNA is TGTGCCAGCAGTTCCTCTGGTTGGGAGAACACTGAAGCTTTCTTT. Residues: CASSSSGWENTEAFF.

To note about this clonotype: Just one base apart from a much larger clone, this may be a read error. The chain employs TRBV27 and TRBJ2-7; 7 bases fit TRBD2. Germline V gene sequence: CDR1 MNHEY, CDR2 SMNVEV (reference sequence). This CDR3 spans 14 amino acids. V shed 5 bases, J shed 7 bases, and the junction held 11 bases outside the gene matches. The CDR3 sequence is CASSAAGASGEQYF. In DNA, the CDR3 is TGTGCCAGCAGTGCGGCGGGAGCGAGCGGGGAGCAGTACTTC.

Concerning this clonotype: This clone may be a read error of a much larger clone one base away. This is likely a read error, given that the CDR3 carries no conserved phenylalanine or tryptophan at its end. The genes are TRBV10-3 and TRBJ2-3, with D unresolved. The germline gives CDR1 ENHRY, CDR2 SYGVKD. This CDR3 has 14 amino acids. The germline V and J ends were trimmed by 10 bases and 0 bases, with 14 bases remaining between them. CDR3 protein: CATRPPTSTDTQYC. The CDR3 nucleotides read TGTGCCACCCGTCCCCCAACCAGCACAGATACGCAGTATTGT.

The sample holds a few counts of this clonotype. The chain uses TRBV20-1 and TRBJ1-2; TRBD1 aligns across 7 bases. CDR3 length equals 14 residues. Losses at the gene ends were 5 bases for V and 0 bases for J; bases not matched to a gene: 6. The V gene's germline CDR1 is DFQATT and CDR2 SNEGSKA (reference sequence). CDR3 in amino acids: CSAWRQGSNYGYTF. CDR3 sequence (DNA): TGCAGTGCTTGGCGACAGGGCTCTAACTATGGCTACACCTTC.

V gene TRBV20-1 combines with J gene TRBJ1-1; D unclear. Germline CDR1 and CDR2: DFQATT and SNEGSKA (reference sequence). The CDR3 has 14 residues. Trimming stripped 0 bases from V and 0 bases from J, with 8 bases between. In DNA form, the CDR3 reads TGCAGTGCTAGAGAGCCCAAGGTGAACACTGAAGCTTTCTTT. This gives the protein CSAREPKVNTEAFF.

The chain links TRBV12-5 to TRBJ2-7; 10 nucleotides agree with TRBD1. The V gene end was trimmed by 0 bases and the J gene end by 2 bases; junction bases not matched to a gene: 1. The CDR3 has 15 residues. Germline CDR1 and CDR2: LGHNT and FRNRAP. This chain's CDR3 is CASGLVGTGAYEQYF. The DNA for the CDR3 is TGTGCTAGTGGTTTGGTGGGGACAGGGGCCTACGAGCAGTACTTC.

To note about this clonotype: One junction end disagrees with the germline gene, perhaps due to a read error. V gene TRBV11-2 combines with J gene TRBJ2-1, with D unresolved. This CDR3 region has 14 residues. The germline V gene has CDR1 SGHAT and CDR2 FQNNGV. CDR3 in amino acids: CANTEPPSYNKQFF. The CDR3 bases are TGTGCCAACACGGAGCCCCCGTCCTACAATAAGCAGTTCTTC. Full variable domain (outside the CDR3, taken from reference TRBV11-2 and TRBJ2-1): EAGVAQSPRYKIIEKRQSVAFWCNPISGHATLYWYQQILGQGPKLLIQFQNNGVVDDSQLPKDRFSAERLKGVDSTLKIQPAKLEDSAVYLCANTEPPSYNKQFFGPGTRLTVL.